The T cell receptor (beta chain) under discussion was sequenced for a study of cytomegalovirus exposure and HLA in healthy donors. The study's findings and limits: It is likely that the observed cluster of highly shared sequence variants was a sequencing artifact. Another analysis was done later, and it associated fewer than 20,000 TCR beta sequences with HLA alleles at 0.05 false discovery rate.

The PCR ran on 60 Vbeta and 13 Jbeta primers. Original handling: An analysis performed later counted 74 million or so unique TCR beta chains (roughly 10 million of them shared). Repertoires were generated with immunoSEQ multiplex PCR, while TCRdb's copy carries only in-frame clones and drops some. V and J calls and clone size are given by that table; D and trimming were obtained from the DNA. The sample consists of 100,000 or so clones, 60% to 85% of them appearing once. In the case of this clone: Its cognate antigen is unknown.

Sequencing was done on a sample of PBMCs. The clonotype comes from a man over 45 in good health and CMV-seronegative.

The CDR3 DNA is TGTGCCAGTAGTGCCCTCAGGACTGAAGCTTTCTTT. Amino acids: CASSALRTEAFF. This chain connects TRBV19 to TRBJ1-1; no clear D gene. Trimming cost V 5 bases and J 5 bases, with 9 bases left between them. In germline, CDR1 is LNHDA, CDR2 SQIVND (reference sequence). The CDR3 is 12 residues long.